These 30 T cell receptor beta chains share one sample of origin, sequenced in a study of T cells after yellow fever vaccination. TCRdb called the 5' RACE reads again in MiXCR, with one record for every CDR3 protein. The sample carries about 370,000 distinct CDR3 sequences, 9.5% to 13% recorded once. The specimen comprised PBMCs, sampled on the day of the first yellow fever vaccination. These receptors all stem from a man between 18 and 35 years old who received the YFV17D yellow fever vaccine.

This clonotype was counted ten times or more. The chain couples TRBV9 to TRBJ2-5, with D possibly called TRBD1 or TRBD2 (5 bases each). CDR3 size: 16 residues. Looked up from germline, CDR1 is SGDLS and CDR2 is YYNGEE. Trimming stripped 1 base from V and 0 bases from J, with 13 bases between. The CDR3 nucleotides read TGTGCCAGCAGCGTATACTCCGGGACCAACCAAGAGACCCAGTACTTC. Translating it yields CASSVYSGTNQETQYF.

This clonotype occurred a few times. CDR3 in DNA: TGTGCCAGCAGGCCCCGCGGGGGTCGCGAAAAACTGTTTTTT. It encodes CASRPRGGREKLFF. J is TRBJ1-4 and V is TRBV12-3 or TRBV12-4, with D possibly matching TRBD1 (5 bases). The CDR3 sequence is 14 residues long. Deletions cut 6 bases from V and 8 bases from J, with 16 bases between.

V usage is TRBV5-6 and J usage is TRBJ1-6, with TRBD1 identical over 10 bases. This CDR3 contains 14 residues. Trimming took 5 bases from V and 9 from J; bases not matched to a gene: 5. Germline CDR1 is SGHDT and CDR2 is YYEEEE. CDR3 loop: CASRGTGESSPLHF. The CDR3 region has the DNA TGTGCCAGCAGGGGGACAGGGGAGAGTTCACCCCTCCACTTT.

This clonotype has a handful of counts. V is TRBV2 and J is TRBJ2-5; tentatively, D is TRBD1 (7 bases). Between the trimmed V and J ends, which lost 10 bases and 7 bases, there was a span of 16 bases. The CDR3 covers 12 residues. CDR1 SNHLY and CDR2 FYNNEI come from the germline V gene. DNA for the CDR3: TGTGCCACCCGGGGGACAGCGGGGACCCAGTACTTC. This codes for CATRGTAGTQYF.

This clonotype was observed at least ten times. The chain combines TRBV5-1 with TRBJ1-1; D unclear. CDR1 SGHRS and CDR2 YFSETQ come from the germline V gene. V was trimmed by 2 bases and J by 1 base, leaving 9 bases between them. CDR3 length: 14 amino acids. The CDR3 protein is CASSFDGGNTEAFF. The CDR3 bases are TGCGCCAGCAGCTTCGACGGAGGGAACACTGAAGCTTTCTTT.

The rearrangement uses TRBV12-3 or TRBV12-4 and TRBJ2-7; TRBD2 might be the D (5 bases). V lost 5 bases and J 2 bases, leaving 10 bases between the germline ends. The CDR3 loop spans 13 amino acids. The CDR3 reads CASSAGQPYEQYF. The CDR3 DNA reads as TGTGCCAGCAGTGCGGGCCAACCCTACGAGCAGTACTTC.

Many counts were recorded for this clonotype. The genes are TRBV7-2 and TRBJ1-1; D not resolved. Between the trimmed V and J ends, which lost 4 bases and 7 bases, there was a span of 13 bases. The CDR3 is made up of 13 amino acids. Germline V lookup: CDR1 SGHTA, CDR2 FQGNSA. The CDR3: CASSSGMVLEAFF. CDR3 DNA: TGTGCCAGCAGCTCCGGTATGGTCCTTGAAGCTTTCTTT.

The V and J genes are TRBV12-3 or TRBV12-4 and TRBJ1-6; D may be TRBD1 (6 bases). CDR3 length: 15 amino acids. Trimming took 2 bases from V and 9 from J, leaving 14 bases between them. For the CDR3, the DNA is TGTGCCAGCAGTTTATTCGGCCAGGGGCGTTCACCCCTCCACTTT. Encoded protein: CASSLFGQGRSPLHF.

This clonotype has only a few counts. This chain connects TRBV7-9 to TRBJ2-1; 9 bases map to TRBD2. The CDR3 covers 15 residues. V dropped 5 bases and J dropped 9; count of bases not matched to a gene: 11. Germline-derived CDR1 and CDR2 are SEHNR and FQNEAQ (reference sequence). This CDR3 is CASSPPAGGSTEQFF. CDR3 sequence (DNA): TGTGCCAGCAGCCCCCCGGCGGGGGGGTCGACTGAGCAGTTCTTC.

This clonotype was seen repeatedly, ten times or more. The genes are TRBV7-2 and TRBJ2-5; D gene unclear. Germline-derived CDR1 and CDR2 are SGHTA and FQGNSA. V lost 6 bases and J lost 5, with 7 bases in between. This CDR3 is 11 amino acids long. Here the CDR3 reads CASRMGETQYF. The DNA of the CDR3 is TGTGCCAGCAGGATGGGGGAGACCCAGTACTTC. The full variable domain, completed using reference TRBV7-2 and TRBJ2-5, is GAGVSQSPSNKVTEKGKDVELRCDPISGHTALYWYRQSLGQGLEFLIYFQGNSAPDKSGLPSDRFSAERTGGSVSTLTIQRTQQEDSAVYLCASRMGETQYFGPGTRLLVL.

CDR3 DNA: TGTGCCAGCAGCCCCAAAGCGGGGAGAAACACAGATACGCAGTATTTT. Amino acid sequence: CASSPKAGRNTDTQYF. The gene calls are TRBV7-3 and TRBJ2-3; 7 bases map to TRBD2. The CDR3 spans 16 residues. CDR1 is SGHTA and CDR2 is FQGTGA in the germline V gene. After removal of 5 bases from V and 2 bases from J, the junction contained 10 bases not matched to a gene. Full variable domain (outside the CDR3, taken from reference TRBV7-3 and TRBJ2-3): GAGVSQTPSNKVTEKGKYVELRCDPISGHTALYWYRQSLGQGPEFLIYFQGTGAADDSGLPNDRFFAVRPEGSVSTLKIQRTERGDSAVYLCASSPKAGRNTDTQYFGPGTRLTVL.

This clonotype showed up just a few times. V is TRBV18 and J is TRBJ2-1, with D perhaps TRBD1 (6 bases). Germline CDR1 and CDR2: KGHSH and LQKENI. The CDR3 length is 16 residues. The V gene lost 0 bases and the J gene lost 8 bases, with 17 bases spanning the gap. The CDR3 sequence is CASSPPSGMRGYEQFF. CDR3 sequence (DNA): TGTGCCAGCTCACCACCTTCCGGCATGAGGGGGTATGAGCAGTTCTTC. Based on the CDR3 plus reference TRBV18 and TRBJ2-1, the full variable domain is NAGVMQNPRHLVRRRGQEARLRCSPMKGHSHVYWYRQLPEEGLKFMVYLQKENIIDESGMPKERFSAEFPKEGPSILRIQQVVRGDSAAYFCASSPPSGMRGYEQFFGPGTRLTVL.

Only a few counts were recorded for this clonotype. The V and J genes are TRBV24-1 and TRBJ2-5; tentatively, D is TRBD1 or TRBD2 (7 bases each). CDR3 size: 16 residues. V lost 2 bases, J lost 4 bases, and 16 bases lay in between. CDR1 and CDR2 (germline): KGHDR, SFDVKD. CDR3 sequence: CATSDYAAGGAETQYF. In DNA form, the CDR3 reads TGTGCCACCAGTGATTATGCGGCAGGGGGGGCAGAGACCCAGTACTTC.

The CDR3 DNA follows: TGTGCCAGCAGAGACCGGGACTCCTCCTCCTACGAGCAGTACTTC. Protein: CASRDRDSSSYEQYF. The gene calls are TRBV6-1 and TRBJ2-7, with a tentative D call TRBD2 (6 bases). This CDR3 is 15 amino acids long. Per germline, CDR1 MNHNS and CDR2 SASEGT. V gave up 6 bases and J gave up 0 bases, with 15 bases separating them.

This clonotype was observed once. The V gene is TRBV14, the J gene TRBJ2-7; TRBD1 aligns across 8 bases. Trimming removed 4 bases from V and 1 base from J; junction bases left unmatched: 15. The CDR3 loop spans 18 amino acids. Germline values: CDR1 SGHDN, CDR2 FVKESK. CDR3 in amino acids: CASSLPHTGTGASYEQYF. The CDR3 nucleotides read TGTGCCAGCAGCCTCCCTCATACAGGGACAGGAGCTTCCTACGAGCAGTACTTC.

This clonotype was found many times. J is TRBJ2-3 and V is TRBV12-3 or TRBV12-4; 9 bases map to TRBD2. Losses at the gene ends were 5 bases for V and 1 base for J; bases not matched to a gene: 4. The CDR3 is made up of 15 amino acids. This CDR3 is CASSRGGAGTDTQYF. CDR3 DNA: TGTGCCAGCAGTCGCGGGGGGGCCGGCACAGATACGCAGTATTTT.

The rearrangement uses TRBV20-1 and TRBJ2-7; 8 positions match TRBD1. Germline CDR1 and CDR2: DFQATT and SNEGSKA (reference sequence). The V segment lost 6 bases and the J segment 9 bases; nucleotides outside the gene matches: 13. This CDR3 is 13 amino acids long. The CDR3, as DNA: TGCAGTGCCCACGACAGGGGCCATGACGGGCAGTACGTC. It encodes CSAHDRGHDGQYV.

The chain uses TRBV19 and TRBJ2-1, with D maybe TRBD1 (6 bases). This CDR3 comprises 17 residues. CDR1 and CDR2 (germline): LNHDA, SQIVND (reference sequence). Deletions cut 7 bases from V and 0 bases from J, with 19 bases between. The CDR3 nucleotides read TGTGCCAGTAACCCCCCCCGGGACACCAGCTCCTACAATGAGCAGTTCTTC. It translates to CASNPPRDTSSYNEQFF.

This clonotype was recorded many times. This chain uses TRBV14 with TRBJ1-2; D possibly corresponds to TRBD1 (5 bases). V was pared by 1 base and J by 2 bases, with 5 bases between. This CDR3 contains 13 residues. Per the germline V gene, CDR1 is SGHDN and CDR2 is FVKESK. CDR3 nucleotides: TGTGCCAGCAGCCAAGGGGGCAACTATGGCTACACCTTC. Protein: CASSQGGNYGYTF.

This clonotype was counted only a few times. The rearrangement links TRBV11-1 to TRBJ1-3, with TRBD1 matching 8 bases. The germline V gene encodes CDR1 SGHAT and CDR2 FQDESV (reference sequence). The CDR3 sequence is 18 residues long. J gave up 3 bases and V 3 bases, and 13 bases lay outside the gene matches. For the CDR3, the DNA is TGTGCCAGCAGCTTGGGACAGGCCACTGACCTTTATGGAAACACCATATATTTT. This codes for CASSLGQATDLYGNTIYF.

This clonotype turned up a few times. V is TRBV19 and J is TRBJ2-2; D not certain. Germline V gives CDR1 LNHDA, CDR2 SQIVND (reference sequence). The V end lost 7 bases, the J end lost 6 bases, and 12 bases lay between the germline ends. CDR3 length: 13 amino acids. The CDR3 region has the DNA TGTGCCAGTATTAACCCTCTGGCCGGGGAGCTGTTTTTT. This sequence encodes CASINPLAGELFF.

Here the CDR3 reads CASSPEGTYEQYV. The CDR3 DNA follows: TGCGCCAGCAGCCCTGAAGGGACCTACGAGCAGTACGTC. The chain combines TRBV5-1 with TRBJ2-7; D not resolved. CDR3 size: 13 residues. Germline V gene data show CDR1 as SGHRS and CDR2 as YFSETQ. Deletions cut 4 bases from V and 2 bases from J, with 10 bases between.

This chain connects TRBV27 to TRBJ2-5; possibly TRBD1 or TRBD2 for D (6 bases each). CDR1 MNHEY and CDR2 SMNVEV come from the germline V gene (reference sequence). The CDR3 sequence is 17 residues long. Trimming left V 2 bases short and J 7 bases short, with 23 bases between. CDR3 residues: CASSLRGGPISRATQYF. CDR3 nucleotides: TGTGCCAGCAGTTTACGTGGGGGGCCCATCTCTAGGGCGACCCAGTACTTC.

The V gene is TRBV20-1, the J gene TRBJ1-6, with D unclear. Trimming removed 5 bases at V and 7 bases at J, with 18 bases between. The CDR3 totals 15 residues. Germline values: CDR1 DFQATT, CDR2 SNEGSKA (reference sequence). In DNA form, the CDR3 reads TGCAGTGCTGGATTGGCGAAAGGGCTGAATTCACCCCTCCACTTT. Translating gives CSAGLAKGLNSPLHF.

This clonotype was seen only a few times. V usage is TRBV5-1 and J usage is TRBJ1-1; D may be TRBD1 (5 bases). Germline CDR1 and CDR2: SGHRS and YFSETQ. The CDR3 spans 13 residues. V was pared by 6 bases and J by 6 bases, with 15 bases between. The CDR3 spells CASTIRRGSEAFF. As DNA, the CDR3 is TGCGCCAGCACCATACGCCGGGGCTCTGAAGCTTTCTTT.

This clonotype came up many times. The V and J genes are TRBV20-1 and TRBJ2-7, with no clear D. Germline CDR1 is DFQATT and CDR2 is SNEGSKA (reference sequence). The germline V and J ends were trimmed by 0 bases and 5 bases, with 14 bases remaining between them. The CDR3 sequence is 14 residues long. Here the CDR3 DNA reads TGCAGTGCTAGAGATCAGGAAAGGGCCGACGAGCAGTACTTC. This gives the protein CSARDQERADEQYF.

The V and J genes are TRBV6-5 and TRBJ1-6; the D gene is possibly TRBD1 (5 bases). Germline CDR1 reads MNHEY; CDR2 reads SVGAGI. This CDR3 has 16 residues. V lost 2 bases and J 9 bases, leaving 17 bases between the germline ends. This chain's CDR3 is CASSYREARGGSPLHF. DNA of the CDR3: TGTGCCAGCAGTTACAGGGAGGCCCGTGGGGGTTCACCCCTCCACTTT.

A few counts support this clonotype. The J gene is TRBJ1-1, the V gene TRBV20-1; 8 bases are a match to TRBD1. This CDR3 has 16 residues. V gave up 0 bases and J gave up 4 bases; unmatched junction bases: 10. Looked up from germline, CDR1 is DFQATT and CDR2 is SNEGSKA (reference sequence). The CDR3 DNA reads as TGCAGTGCTAGAGATCTTAGGCAGGGGGCGGCCACTGAAGCTTTCTTT. This sequence encodes CSARDLRQGAATEAFF.

This clonotype was counted at least ten times. The chain recombines TRBV7-2 with TRBJ2-1, with 11 bases lining up with TRBD1. Germline loops: CDR1 SGHTA, CDR2 FQGNSA. V gave up 5 bases and J gave up 15 bases; unmatched junction bases: 12. The CDR3 is 14 residues long. CDR3 protein: CASSARTGGREVFF. CDR3 DNA sequence: TGTGCCAGCAGCGCCCGGACAGGGGGCCGGGAGGTGTTCTTC.

This chain connects TRBV6-5 to TRBJ1-3; D not resolved. Germline V CDR1 and CDR2: MNHEY, SVGAGI. V was clipped by 2 bases and J by 0 bases, with 11 bases between them. The CDR3 is made up of 16 amino acids. The CDR3 loop reads CASSYTALNSGNTIYF. The CDR3, as DNA: TGTGCCAGCAGTTACACGGCGCTGAACTCTGGAAACACCATATATTTT.